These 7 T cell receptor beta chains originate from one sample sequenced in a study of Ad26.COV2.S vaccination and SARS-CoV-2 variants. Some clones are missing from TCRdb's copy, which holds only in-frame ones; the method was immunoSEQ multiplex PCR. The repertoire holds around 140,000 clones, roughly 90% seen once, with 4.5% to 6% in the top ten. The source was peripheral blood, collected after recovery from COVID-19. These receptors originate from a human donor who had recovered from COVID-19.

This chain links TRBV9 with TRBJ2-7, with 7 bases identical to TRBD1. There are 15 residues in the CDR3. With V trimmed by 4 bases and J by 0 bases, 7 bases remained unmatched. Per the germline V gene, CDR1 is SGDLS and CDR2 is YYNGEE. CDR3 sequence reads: CASSLTTGDSYEQYF. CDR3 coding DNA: TGTGCCAGCAGCCTTACTACAGGGGACTCCTACGAGCAGTACTTC.

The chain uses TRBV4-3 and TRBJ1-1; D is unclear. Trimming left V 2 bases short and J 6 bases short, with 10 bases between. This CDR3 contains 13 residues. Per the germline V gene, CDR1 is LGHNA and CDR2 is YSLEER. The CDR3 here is CASSQIPGSEAFF. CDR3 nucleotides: TGCGCCAGCAGCCAAATTCCCGGTTCTGAAGCTTTCTTT.

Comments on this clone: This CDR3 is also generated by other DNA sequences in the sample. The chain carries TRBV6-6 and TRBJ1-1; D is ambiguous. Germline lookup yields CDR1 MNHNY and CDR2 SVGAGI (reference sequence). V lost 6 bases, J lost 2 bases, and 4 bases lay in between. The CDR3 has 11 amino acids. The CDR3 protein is CASRGNTEAFF. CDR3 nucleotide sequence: TGTGCCAGCAGGGGCAACACTGAAGCTTTCTTT.

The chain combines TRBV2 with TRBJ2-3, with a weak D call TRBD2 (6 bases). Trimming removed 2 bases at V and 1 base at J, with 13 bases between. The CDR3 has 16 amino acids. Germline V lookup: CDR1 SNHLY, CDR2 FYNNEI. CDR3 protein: CASSERAGIRTDTQYF. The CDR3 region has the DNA TGTGCCAGCAGTGAAAGGGCGGGGATTCGCACAGATACGCAGTATTTT.

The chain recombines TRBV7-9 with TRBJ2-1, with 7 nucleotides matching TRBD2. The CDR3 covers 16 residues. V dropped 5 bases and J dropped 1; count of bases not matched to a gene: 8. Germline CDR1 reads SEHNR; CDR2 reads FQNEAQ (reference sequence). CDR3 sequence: CASSGILGGSYNEQFF. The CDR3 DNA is TGTGCCAGCAGCGGCATCCTGGGAGGGTCCTACAATGAGCAGTTCTTC.

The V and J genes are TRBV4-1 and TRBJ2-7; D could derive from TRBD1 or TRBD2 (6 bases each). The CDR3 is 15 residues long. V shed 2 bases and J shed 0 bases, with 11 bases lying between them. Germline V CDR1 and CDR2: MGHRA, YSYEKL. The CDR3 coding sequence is TGCGCCAGCAGCCAATCACAGGGAGGCTCCTACGAGCAGTACTTC. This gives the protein CASSQSQGGSYEQYF.

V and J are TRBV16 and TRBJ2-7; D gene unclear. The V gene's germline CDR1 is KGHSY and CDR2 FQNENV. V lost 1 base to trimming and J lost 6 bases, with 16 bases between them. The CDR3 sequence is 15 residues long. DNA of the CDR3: TGTGCCAGCAGCCAATTCCTTCCTCAGAACCTCGAGCAGTACTTC. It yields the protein CASSQFLPQNLEQYF. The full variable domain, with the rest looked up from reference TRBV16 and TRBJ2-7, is GEEVAQTPKHLVRGEGQKAKLYCAPIKGHSYVFWYQQVLKNEFKFLISFQNENVFDETGMPKERFSAKCLPNSPCSLEIQATKLEDSAVYFCASSQFLPQNLEQYFGPGTRLTVT.